The clone carrying this T cell receptor beta chain has a count of ten or more. What it binds is not known. Via MiXCR, TCRdb re-called the RACE reads, giving one row per CDR3 protein. Of 35,000 to 50,000 distinct CDR3 sequences in the sample, over 10% were seen once. Time point indicated: pre-sensitization, week 0. As to treatment: therapeutic diphenylcyclopropenone sensitization with weekly scalp DPC. Blood, whole and unfractionated, served as the source for total RNA extraction. These data come from a study of human T cells and chemical hapten exposure. General observations from the study: Having alopecia, donors may respond immunologically unlike healthy people. TCRs exceeding 1 in 1000 frequency stayed unchanged with DPC sensitization.

Germline loops: CDR1 SQVTM, CDR2 ANQGSEA. CDR3 size: 16 residues. Unmatched junction bases numbered 9, after V lost 6 bases and J lost 1 base. This TCR was sampled from a woman aged 25 to 45 with alopecia areata. Some clones in this sample may be carry-over from other donors' samples. The chain combines TRBV29-1 with TRBJ2-3, with 11 bases that match TRBD2. The input for sequencing was whole blood, taken in connection with sensitization to the hapten diphenylcyclopropenone (DPC). Here the CDR3 DNA reads TGCAGCGTCATGGGACTAGCGGCCGTGGGCACAGATACGCAGTATTTT. It encodes CSVMGLAAVGTDTQYF.